This paragraph covers one TCR beta chain sequence. The antigen is undetermined. The CDR3 regions of TCR beta were amplified from RNA transcripts. HTBI primers were used for first-round RT-PCR of the TCR CDR3. TCRdb processed the multiplex PCR reads anew with MiXCR; each CDR3 protein has one entry. The sample yields approximately 870,000 distinct CDR3 sequences, 35% to 40% seen once. V lost 3 bases, J lost 6 bases, and 17 bases lay in between. The CDR3 is 16 residues long. Hyperthyroidism patients were newly diagnosed, had disease duration under 2 months, and were aged 18 to 65 years. This specimen belongs to a study of T cells in Graves' hyperthyroidism and ophthalmopathy. The wider study: Specimen type is peripheral blood, collected at initial diagnosis prior to any treatment.

Notes on the study in general: In blood, most of the thyroid clonotypes expanded above 0.001 were also present.

V is TRBV12-3 or TRBV12-4 and J is TRBJ2-2; D is ambiguous. Specimen: blood. The receptor was derived from a man aged 18 to 29 with Graves' hyperthyroidism. CDR3 sequence reads: CASSLVASKGSGELFF. CDR3 sequence (DNA): TGTGCCAGCAGTTTGGTGGCCAGTAAAGGATCCGGGGAGCTGTTTTTT.